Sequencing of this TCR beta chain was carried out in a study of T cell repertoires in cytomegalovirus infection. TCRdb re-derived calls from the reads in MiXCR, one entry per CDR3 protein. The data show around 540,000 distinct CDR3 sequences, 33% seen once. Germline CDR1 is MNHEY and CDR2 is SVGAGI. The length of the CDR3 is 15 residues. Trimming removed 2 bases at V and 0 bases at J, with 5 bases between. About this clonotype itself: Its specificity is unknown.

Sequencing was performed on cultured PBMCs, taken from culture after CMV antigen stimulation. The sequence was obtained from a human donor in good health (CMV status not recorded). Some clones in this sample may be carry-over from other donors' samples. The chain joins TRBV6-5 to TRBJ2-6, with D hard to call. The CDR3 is CASSYEPSGANVLTF. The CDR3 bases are TGTGCCAGCAGTTACGAGCCCTCTGGGGCCAACGTCCTGACTTTC.